This T cell receptor (beta chain) originates from a study of CD8 T cells in Susac syndrome. Random hexamers were used to reverse transcribe the RNA input (about 0.45 to 1 ug). TCRdb redid the calling of the immunoSEQ multiplex PCR reads with MiXCR, one entry per CDR3 protein. The sample yields around 150,000 distinct CDR3 sequences, roughly 94% seen once. Blood CD8+ and CD4+ T cells underwent high-throughput TCR beta sequencing. The multiple sclerosis controls were treatment-naive patients, and their relapsing-remitting disease was stable or active. In contrast to the negatively isolated CD8+ and CD4+ T cells, TEMRA cells were FACS-enriched. The CDR3 sequence is 11 residues long. The V end was cut by 8 bases, the J end by 3 bases, with 8 bases between. Germline assignment: CDR1 GTSNPN and CDR2 SVGIG (reference sequence).

The sequencing input was CD4+ T cells from PBMCs. The chain carries TRBV30 and TRBJ2-1; D may be TRBD2 (5 bases). This clonotype was sampled from a human donor with multiple sclerosis. The CDR3 nucleotides read TGTGCCCGCAGCGGCTACAATGAGCAGTTCTTC. Encoded protein: CARSGYNEQFF.